This T cell receptor (beta chain) was identified during a study of cytomegalovirus exposure and HLA in healthy donors. Germline values: CDR1 SEHNR, CDR2 FQNEAQ (reference sequence). V shed 4 bases and J shed 8 bases, with 11 bases lying between them. The CDR3 has 12 residues. The PCR made use of 60 Vbeta and 13 Jbeta primers. The repertoire was sequenced with immunoSEQ multiplex PCR; TCRdb's copy has only in-frame clones and lacks some. The sample holds roughly 120,000 clones. The TCR originated in a man younger than 35 in good health and CMV-seronegative. This chain links TRBV7-9 with TRBJ1-2; D gene unclear. Specimen: PBMCs. The CDR3 region has the DNA TGTGCCAGCAGCTCGTCGGGTGGCGGCTACACCTTC. Translation gives CASSSSGGGYTF.